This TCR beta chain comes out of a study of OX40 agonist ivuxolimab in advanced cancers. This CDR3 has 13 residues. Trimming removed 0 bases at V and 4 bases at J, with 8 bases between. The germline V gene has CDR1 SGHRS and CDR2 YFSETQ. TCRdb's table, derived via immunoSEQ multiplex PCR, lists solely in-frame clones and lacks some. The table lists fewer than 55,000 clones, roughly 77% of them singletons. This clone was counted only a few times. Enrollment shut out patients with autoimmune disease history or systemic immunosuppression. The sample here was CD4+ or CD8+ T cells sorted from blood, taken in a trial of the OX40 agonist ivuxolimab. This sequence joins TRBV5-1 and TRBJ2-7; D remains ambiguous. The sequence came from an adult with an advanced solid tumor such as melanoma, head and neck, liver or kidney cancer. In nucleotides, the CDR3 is TGCGCCAGCAGCTTGGAACAGACGTACGAGCAGTACTTC. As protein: CASSLEQTYEQYF.